One and the same sample provided the 22 T cell receptor beta chains below, sequenced in a study of blood T cell repertoires in COVID-19. TCRdb keeps only in-frame clones here, not all; method: immunoSEQ multiplex PCR. The data contain about 230,000 clones, about 90% of them singletons. Sequencing was performed on PBMCs or T cells enriched from blood (not recorded which). These receptors all come from a woman aged 25-40 years who had been exposed to COVID-19.

This chain joins TRBV30 and TRBJ2-7, with 7 bases identical to TRBD1. Trimming removed 2 bases from V and 3 bases from J; junction bases left unmatched: 13. The CDR3 is made up of 16 amino acids. Germline loops: CDR1 GTSNPN, CDR2 SVGIG (reference sequence). The DNA for the CDR3 is TGTGCCTGGAGTAACCGACAGGGAAGCCCTAGCTACGAGCAGTACTTC. Encoded protein: CAWSNRQGSPSYEQYF.

J is TRBJ2-7 and V is TRBV15; the D gene is possibly TRBD2 (5 bases). The germline V gene encodes CDR1 LNHNV and CDR2 YYDKDF (reference sequence). V was clipped by 2 bases and J by 5 bases, with 7 bases between them. The CDR3 sequence is 12 residues long. The CDR3 region is CATSRTRDEQYF. CDR3 nucleotides: TGTGCCACCAGCAGAACGCGGGACGAGCAGTACTTC.

About this clone itself: The sample has other DNA sequences that encode this CDR3 too. The chain is built from TRBV10-1 and TRBJ2-7; the match to TRBD2 covers 11 bases. The CDR3 has 15 residues. CDR1 is WNHNN and CDR2 is SYGVQD in the germline V gene (reference sequence). With 6 bases clipped from V and 3 bases from J, the junction kept 7 bases outside the gene matches. Here the CDR3 DNA reads TGCGCCAGCAGCGACCCGACTAGCGGGAACTACGAGCAGTACTTC. Amino acids: CASSDPTSGNYEQYF.

This clone was seen just once. The J gene is TRBJ1-5, the V gene TRBV6-5; 8 bases match TRBD1. The CDR3 is made up of 15 amino acids. Germline assignment: CDR1 MNHEY and CDR2 SVGAGI. The junction had 4 bases not matched to a gene; V was cut back by 6 bases and J by 0 bases. CDR3 bases: TGTGCCAGCAGCCGTGGGACAGGTAGCAATCAGCCCCAGCATTTT. Encoded protein: CASSRGTGSNQPQHF.

The chain employs TRBV5-4 and TRBJ1-1; the D is unclear. CDR1 and CDR2 (germline): SGHNT, YYREEE (reference sequence). Trimming took 3 bases from V and 4 from J, leaving 16 bases between them. The CDR3 extends over 15 amino acids. The CDR3 region has the DNA TGTGCCAGCAGCTCCCAAAACCAGGCGATCACTGAAGCTTTCTTT. Protein: CASSSQNQAITEAFF.

The chain recombines TRBV7-9 with TRBJ1-1; 8 bases are a match to TRBD1. This CDR3 spans 15 amino acids. Losses at the gene ends were 3 bases for V and 4 bases for J; bases not matched to a gene: 7. The germline gives CDR1 SEHNR, CDR2 FQNEAQ (reference sequence). The CDR3 here is CASSFIRGRATEAFF. The CDR3 nucleotides read TGTGCCAGCAGCTTTATCAGGGGGCGGGCCACTGAAGCTTTCTTT. Based on the CDR3 plus reference TRBV7-9 and TRBJ1-1, the full variable domain is DTGVSQNPRHKITKRGQNVTFRCDPISEHNRLYWYRQTLGQGPEFLTYFQNEAQLEKSRLLSDRFSAERPKGSFSTLEIQRTEQGDSAMYLCASSFIRGRATEAFFGQGTRLTVV.

CDR3 DNA: TGTGCCAGCAGCCTGGGACTAGCGGGAGGGCCTGGGACGCAGTATTTT. Its protein product is CASSLGLAGGPGTQYF. The chain has TRBV11-2 and TRBJ2-3; 16 nucleotides agree with TRBD2. This CDR3 is built from 16 residues. V lost 5 bases and J lost 9; bases outside the gene matches: 8. The germline CDR1 and CDR2 sequences are SGHAT and FQNNGV.

V is TRBV15 and J is TRBJ1-4, with D perhaps matching TRBD1 (6 bases). From germline, CDR1 is LNHNV and CDR2 YYDKDF (reference sequence). The CDR3 is made up of 17 amino acids. The V gene lost 1 base and the J gene lost 10 bases, with 22 bases spanning the gap. The DNA of the CDR3 is TGTGCCACCAGCAGAGGCTGGGGGCTTCCAGTTTCCGTAAAACTGTTTTTT. It translates to CATSRGWGLPVSVKLFF.

V gene TRBV6-1 combines with J gene TRBJ2-3; 8 bases map to TRBD1. The germline gives CDR1 MNHNS, CDR2 SASEGT. The junction had 10 bases not matched to a gene; V was cut back by 4 bases and J by 1 base. The CDR3 extends over 17 amino acids. The CDR3 sequence: CASSVTGQGAGTDTQYF. The CDR3 coding sequence is TGTGCCAGCAGTGTAACGGGGCAGGGGGCAGGCACAGATACGCAGTATTTT.

The rearrangement joins TRBV6-5 to TRBJ1-1; D is perhaps TRBD1 (5 bases). Germline loops: CDR1 MNHEY, CDR2 SVGAGI. This CDR3 spans 14 amino acids. Trimming stripped 6 bases from V and 6 bases from J, with 17 bases between. CDR3 protein: CASRGWGVSSEAFF. As DNA, the CDR3 is TGTGCCAGCAGGGGATGGGGGGTTAGCTCTGAAGCTTTCTTT.

J is TRBJ2-1 and V is TRBV6-1, with D unclear. The CDR3 sequence is 16 residues long. Trimming took off 3 bases at V and 0 bases at J, with 12 bases between the two ends. CDR1 and CDR2 from the germline V gene are MNHNS and SASEGT. Here the CDR3 reads CASSDILAISYNEQFF. CDR3 DNA: TGTGCCAGCAGTGACATTTTAGCAATCTCCTACAATGAGCAGTTCTTC.

The gene calls are TRBV5-6 and TRBJ1-1; D perhaps matches TRBD1 (6 bases). V gave up 1 base and J gave up 3 bases, with 13 bases separating them. The length of the CDR3 is 15 residues. Germline CDR1 SGHDT, CDR2 YYEEEE. The CDR3 sequence: CASSLTQGRDTEAFF. The CDR3 bases are TGTGCCAGCAGCTTGACCCAGGGGAGGGACACTGAAGCTTTCTTT.

V and J are TRBV5-1 and TRBJ1-2; D gene ambiguous. Germline V CDR1 and CDR2: SGHRS, YFSETQ. Trimming shortened V by 0 bases and J by 6 bases, and 6 bases separated the two germline ends. CDR3 length: 12 amino acids. CDR3 protein: CASSLEEDGYTF. CDR3 nucleotides: TGCGCCAGCAGCTTGGAAGAGGATGGCTACACCTTC.

The chain links TRBV28 to TRBJ2-1; unclear D gene. Per the germline V gene, CDR1 is MDHEN and CDR2 is SYDVKM. CDR3 size: 13 residues. Trimming stripped 3 bases from V and 5 bases from J, with 8 bases between. The CDR3 is CASSLRLDNEQFF. CDR3 nucleotide sequence: TGTGCCAGCAGTTTGCGACTTGACAATGAGCAGTTCTTC.

This clone showed up just a few times. This rearrangement joins TRBV7-6 to TRBJ2-7; possible D gene TRBD2, 6 bases. The germline V gene encodes CDR1 SGHVS and CDR2 FNYEAQ. CDR3 length equals 17 residues. Trimming pared 2 bases from V and 0 bases from J, leaving 17 bases between. This chain's CDR3 is CASSLSTPRTNSYEQYF. CDR3 nucleotides: TGTGCCAGCAGCTTATCGACACCCAGGACTAACTCCTACGAGCAGTACTTC. Variable domain in full (rest from reference TRBV7-6 and TRBJ2-7): GAGVSQSPRYKVTKRGQDVALRCDPISGHVSLYWYRQALGQGPEFLTYFNYEAQQDKSGLPNDRFSAERPEGSISTLTIQRTEQRDSAMYRCASSLSTPRTNSYEQYFGPGTRLTVT.

The CDR3 coding sequence is TGTGCCAGCGGGACAGGAGGGAACACTGAAGCTTTCTTT. Translated: CASGTGGNTEAFF. The J gene is TRBJ1-1, the V gene TRBV11-2, with 8 bases that match TRBD1. Germline V gene lookup returns CDR1 SGHAT and CDR2 FQNNGV. Trimming cost V 8 bases and J 1 base; bases outside gene matches: 3. CDR3 size: 13 residues.

The V gene is TRBV29-1, the J gene TRBJ2-1; D gene unclear. CDR1 SQVTM and CDR2 ANQGSEA come from the germline V gene. This CDR3 region has 16 residues. Trimming pared 0 bases from V and 0 bases from J, leaving 12 bases between. CDR3 nucleotides: TGCAGCGTTGAAGACCCTCAGACTTTCTCCTACAATGAGCAGTTCTTC. Encoded protein: CSVEDPQTFSYNEQFF.

The V gene is TRBV5-5, the J gene TRBJ1-5; D not resolved. In germline, CDR1 is SGHKS, CDR2 YYEKEE (reference sequence). The CDR3 runs to 17 residues. The V and J ends lost 4 bases and 1 base respectively, with 18 bases between them. The CDR3 DNA reads as TGTGCCAGCAGCCCGACTGGGTCCCTTAGGAGCAATCAGCCCCAGCATTTT. Translated: CASSPTGSLRSNQPQHF.

This rearrangement joins TRBV10-3 to TRBJ2-3; 12 bases map to TRBD2. Germline trimming cut 6 bases from V and 3 bases from J; bases unmatched to any gene: 4. The CDR3 has 15 amino acids. From germline, CDR1 is ENHRY and CDR2 SYGVKD. The CDR3 sequence is CAISGLAGLTDTQYF. As DNA, the CDR3 is TGTGCCATCAGCGGACTAGCGGGATTGACAGATACGCAGTATTTT.

V is TRBV27 and J is TRBJ2-1, with 11 bases lining up with TRBD2. CDR3 size: 15 residues. The germline V gene has CDR1 MNHEY and CDR2 SMNVEV (reference sequence). The junction had 3 bases not matched to a gene; V was cut back by 5 bases and J by 3 bases. CDR3 bases: TGTGCCAGCAGTATACTAGCGGGAGTCTACAATGAGCAGTTCTTC. Translation: CASSILAGVYNEQFF.

The chain combines TRBV5-1 with TRBJ2-1; the D gene is possibly TRBD2 (6 bases). Trimming removed 2 bases from V and 0 bases from J, with 9 bases in between. The CDR3 sequence is 15 residues long. Germline V lookup: CDR1 SGHRS, CDR2 YFSETQ. The CDR3 sequence: CASSLAGSSYNEQFF. Here the CDR3 DNA reads TGCGCCAGCAGCTTAGCGGGCAGCTCCTACAATGAGCAGTTCTTC.

This clone was picked up one time. The same CDR3 can be traced to other DNA sequences in this sample. The rearrangement links TRBV12-3 or TRBV12-4 to TRBJ1-3; the D is unclear. Trimming took off 5 bases at V and 1 base at J, with 6 bases between the two ends. The CDR3 is made up of 13 amino acids. In nucleotides, the CDR3 is TGTGCCAGCAGTCTTAATTCTGGAAACACCATATATTTT. It is translated as CASSLNSGNTIYF.